What follows are 15 T cell receptor beta chains derived from one specimen sequenced in a study of blood T cell repertoires in COVID-19. Method: immunoSEQ multiplex PCR; TCRdb's copy keeps in-frame clones and lacks some. The profile shows roughly 250,000 clones, approximately 90% of them singletons. Sequenced input: peripheral blood. These TCRs come from a woman aged 40 to 55 who had recovered from COVID-19.

In its sample, this clone was seen once. The rearrangement links TRBV28 to TRBJ1-5; 11 positions agree with TRBD1. V was clipped by 5 bases and J by 6 bases; unmatched bases: 21. Germline CDR1 is MDHEN and CDR2 is SYDVKM. This CDR3 has 20 residues. The CDR3 is CASSPHSGTGGSSRGQPQHF. CDR3 in DNA: TGTGCCAGCAGTCCCCATTCCGGGACAGGGGGGTCCTCAAGGGGTCAGCCCCAGCATTTT.

The rearrangement links TRBV24-1 to TRBJ1-2, with 8 bases identical to TRBD1. The V and J ends lost 5 bases and 14 bases, in that order; junction bases with no gene match: 12. This CDR3 has 13 residues. CDR1 is KGHDR, CDR2 SFDVKD, per germline. Here the CDR3 DNA reads TGTGCCACCAGTGGCCCCAACAGGGGGACCTTTACCTTC. It translates to CATSGPNRGTFTF.

The V gene is TRBV7-9, the J gene TRBJ2-1, with 11 bases matching TRBD2. V lost 1 base, J lost 6 bases, and 8 bases stayed unmatched. Germline-derived CDR1 and CDR2 are SEHNR and FQNEAQ (reference sequence). The CDR3 has 17 residues. Here the CDR3 DNA reads TGTGCCAGCAGCTTAGAGGGGCTAGCGGGAGGACGCAATGAGCAGTTCTTC. This encodes CASSLEGLAGGRNEQFF. Filled out from reference TRBV7-9 and TRBJ2-1, the complete variable domain reads DTGVSQNPRHKITKRGQNVTFRCDPISEHNRLYWYRQTLGQGPEFLTYFQNEAQLEKSRLLSDRFSAERPKGSFSTLEIQRTEQGDSAMYLCASSLEGLAGGRNEQFFGPGTRLTVL.

CDR3 in DNA: TGTGCCAGCAGTTATGGAGACGCGGTACCTCAGCCCCAGCATTTT. Its translation is CASSYGDAVPQPQHF. The V and J genes are TRBV6-2 or TRBV6-3 and TRBJ1-5, with unresolved D. The length of the CDR3 is 15 residues. V lost 3 bases and J lost 6, with 15 bases in between. Germline CDR1 is MNHEY and CDR2 is SVGEGT.

The CDR3 sequence is CASRGLAGGDTQYF. The CDR3 coding sequence is TGTGCCAGTAGGGGACTAGCGGGAGGAGATACGCAGTATTTT. The rearrangement uses TRBV19 and TRBJ2-3; TRBD2 matches 15 bases. With V trimmed by 6 bases and J by 5 bases, 0 bases remained unmatched. The CDR3 length is 14 residues. Germline assignment: CDR1 LNHDA and CDR2 SQIVND (reference sequence).

The chain is built from TRBV19 and TRBJ1-1; D perhaps matches TRBD1 (5 bases). Trimming took off 1 base at V and 5 bases at J, with 17 bases between the two ends. Germline V gene sequence: CDR1 LNHDA, CDR2 SQIVND (reference sequence). The CDR3 has 16 amino acids. The DNA for the CDR3 is TGTGCCAGTAGTATAGTAGGCGTGGGGCGTGGGACTGAAGCTTTCTTT. This codes for CASSIVGVGRGTEAFF. Full variable domain (missing parts from reference TRBV19 and TRBJ1-1): DGGITQSPKYLFRKEGQNVTLSCEQNLNHDAMYWYRQDPGQGLRLIYYSQIVNDFQKGDIAEGYSVSREKKESFPLTVTSAQKNPTAFYLCASSIVGVGRGTEAFFGQGTRLTVV.

The chain uses TRBV19 and TRBJ1-4; tentative D call: TRBD1 (5 bases). The CDR3 sequence is 13 residues long. V lost 7 bases and J lost 5, with 11 bases in between. Germline CDR1 LNHDA, CDR2 SQIVND (reference sequence). The CDR3 DNA follows: TGTGCCAGTACCATGGGGGGGAATGAAAAACTGTTTTTT. It translates to CASTMGGNEKLFF. Full variable domain (missing parts from reference TRBV19 and TRBJ1-4): DGGITQSPKYLFRKEGQNVTLSCEQNLNHDAMYWYRQDPGQGLRLIYYSQIVNDFQKGDIAEGYSVSREKKESFPLTVTSAQKNPTAFYLCASTMGGNEKLFFGSGTQLSVL.

This clone showed up just a few times. The chain uses TRBV27 and TRBJ1-6, with no clear D. The CDR3 covers 15 residues. Between the trimmed V and J ends, which lost 3 bases and 0 bases, there was a span of 6 bases. The germline V gene has CDR1 MNHEY and CDR2 SMNVEV (reference sequence). The CDR3 loop is CASSFGSSYNSPLHF. CDR3 in DNA: TGTGCCAGCAGTTTTGGGAGCTCCTATAATTCACCCCTCCACTTT.

This clone was detected only a few times. The chain uses TRBV5-6 and TRBJ2-7; D is perhaps TRBD2 (6 bases). Germline values: CDR1 SGHDT, CDR2 YYEEEE. This CDR3 comprises 13 residues. V was clipped by 4 bases and J by 3 bases, with 11 bases between them. CDR3 residues: CASSRMGGYEQYV. In DNA, the CDR3 is TGTGCCAGCAGCCGCATGGGGGGCTACGAGCAGTACGTC.

The rearrangement joins TRBV9 to TRBJ2-2, with D perhaps matching TRBD1 (6 bases). The CDR3 loop spans 15 amino acids. V lost 2 bases, J lost 7 bases, and 15 bases lay in between. CDR1 and CDR2 from the germline V gene are SGDLS and YYNGEE. The CDR3 nucleotides read TGTGCCAGCAGCGTCCGACAGGCCCCGGGCGGGGAGCTGTTTTTT. It encodes CASSVRQAPGGELFF.

This clone came up a few times. The chain couples TRBV24-1 to TRBJ2-5; 9 bases map to TRBD1. With 9 bases clipped from V and 5 bases from J, the junction kept 9 bases outside the gene matches. Looked up from germline, CDR1 is KGHDR and CDR2 is SFDVKD. This CDR3 contains 14 residues. This CDR3 is CATPTGTGSETQYF. CDR3 DNA: TGTGCCACCCCCACCGGGACAGGGTCCGAGACCCAGTACTTC.

To note about this clone: Distinct nucleotide sequences in the sample also encode this CDR3. The chain recombines TRBV6-2 or TRBV6-3 with TRBJ2-5; the D is unclear. The V gene lost 0 bases and the J gene lost 4 bases, with 3 bases spanning the gap. The CDR3 contains 12 residues. Looked up from germline, CDR1 is MNHEY and CDR2 is SVGEGT. The CDR3 region is CASSYSRETQYF. CDR3 nucleotides: TGTGCCAGCAGTTACTCGAGAGAGACCCAGTACTTC.

CDR3 region: CASSLLSRGGQGEQFF. CDR3 coding DNA: TGTGCCAGCAGCCTACTCTCGAGGGGTGGACAGGGGGAGCAGTTCTTC. This chain uses TRBV7-8 with TRBJ2-1; 9 positions agree with TRBD1. This CDR3 is 16 amino acids long. Per germline, CDR1 SGHVS and CDR2 FQNEAQ. The ends lost 5 bases at V and 10 bases at J; junction bases unmatched: 15.

The CDR3 spells CATSDPPRLAGGPGELFF. In DNA form, the CDR3 reads TGTGCCACCAGTGATCCCCCCCGACTAGCGGGAGGGCCCGGGGAGCTGTTTTTT. This chain uses TRBV24-1 with TRBJ2-2; 14 nucleotides match TRBD2. Trimming cost V 3 bases and J 6 bases; bases outside gene matches: 8. This CDR3 region has 18 residues. Germline V gives CDR1 KGHDR, CDR2 SFDVKD.

The V call is TRBV30, the J call TRBJ2-6; no firm D call. There are 15 residues in the CDR3. CDR1 GTSNPN and CDR2 SVGIG come from the germline V gene (reference sequence). The ends were cut back, 5 bases at V and 1 base at J, with 12 bases in the middle. Here the CDR3 DNA reads TGTGCCTGGGGTAGAGTGGTTTCTGGGGCCAACGTCCTGACTTTC. Its translation is CAWGRVVSGANVLTF.